What follows describes a single TCR beta chain. Its antigen is not known. This record belongs to a study of cytomegalovirus exposure and HLA in healthy donors. Findings and limits, study-wide: High specificity and sensitivity for cytomegalovirus status were reported for the classifier. Follow-up analysis found HLA locus-dependent TCR association rates, highest for DRB1 and lowest for HLA-C. What was likely a sequencing artifact was a cluster of highly shared sequence variants.

V dropped 6 bases and J dropped 10; count of bases not matched to a gene: 12. This CDR3 region has 15 residues. Germline V gives CDR1 KGHSH, CDR2 LQKENI. The study ran its PCR with 60 Vbeta and 13 Jbeta primers. Produced via immunoSEQ multiplex PCR; TCRdb's table is partial and in-frame only. Among 100,000 or so clones listed, more than 75% were seen once. The chain is built from TRBV18 and TRBJ1-6; TRBD1 agrees at 7 bases. This receptor was obtained from a man younger than 45 in good health and CMV-seropositive. The specimen was PBMCs. Written as DNA, the CDR3 is TGTGCCAGCTCTAGAAAAGGCCAGGGGGGATCACCCCTCCACTTT. This codes for CASSRKGQGGSPLHF.